The clone carrying this T cell receptor beta chain was found many times. Antigen: not known. This record comes from a study of T cells in Graves' hyperthyroidism and ophthalmopathy. Study results and limitations: Using 13 V-J features, a model discriminated ophthalmopathy from stable hyperthyroidism. Most clonotypes that expanded in the thyroid above 0.001 also showed up in blood.

The source material, RNA transcripts, was used to amplify TCR beta CDR3 regions. Researchers ran a first-round RT-PCR on the TCR CDR3 using the HTBI primer set. TCRdb redid the calling of the multiplex PCR reads with MiXCR, one entry per CDR3 protein. The sample lists hundreds of thousands of distinct CDR3 sequences, 11% to 15% occurring once. Trimming cost V 3 bases and J 6 bases, with 15 bases left between them. This CDR3 has 14 amino acids. Germline CDR1 and CDR2: SGHTS and YDEGEE. Diagnosing involved the use of clinical symptoms, serum thyroxine and TRAb, thyroid ultrasound and orbital computed tomography.

Specimen: blood. This sequence joins TRBV5-8 and TRBJ1-1; perhaps TRBD1 as D (6 bases). This clonotype was sampled from a woman aged 18-29 years with Graves' hyperthyroidism. The CDR3 sequence: CASSSDRPKAEAFF. In DNA, the CDR3 is TGTGCCAGCAGCTCCGACAGGCCCAAGGCTGAAGCTTTCTTT.